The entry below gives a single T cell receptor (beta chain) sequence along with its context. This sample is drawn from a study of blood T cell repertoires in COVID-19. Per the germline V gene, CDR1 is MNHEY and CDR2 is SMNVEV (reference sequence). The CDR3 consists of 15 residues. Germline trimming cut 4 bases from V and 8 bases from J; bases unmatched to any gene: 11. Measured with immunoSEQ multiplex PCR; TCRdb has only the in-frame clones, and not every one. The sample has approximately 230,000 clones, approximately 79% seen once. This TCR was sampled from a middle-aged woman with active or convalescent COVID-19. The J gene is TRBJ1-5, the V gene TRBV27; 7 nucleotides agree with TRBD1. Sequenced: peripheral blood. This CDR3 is CASSSVDRVDEPQHF. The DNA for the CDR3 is TGTGCCAGCAGTTCCGTCGACAGGGTAGATGAGCCCCAGCATTTT.